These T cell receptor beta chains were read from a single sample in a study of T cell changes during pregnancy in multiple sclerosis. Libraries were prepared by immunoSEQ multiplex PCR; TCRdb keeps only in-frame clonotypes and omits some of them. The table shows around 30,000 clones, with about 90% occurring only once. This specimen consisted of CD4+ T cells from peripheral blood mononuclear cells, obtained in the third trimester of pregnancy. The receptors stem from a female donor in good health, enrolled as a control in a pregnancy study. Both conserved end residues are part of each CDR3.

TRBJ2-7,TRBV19,CASSRTGDEQYF
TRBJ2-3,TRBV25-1,CASSEWGPSTDTQYF
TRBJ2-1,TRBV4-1,CASSQDRVAGAQGQFF
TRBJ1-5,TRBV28,CASSFPGQGDQPQHF
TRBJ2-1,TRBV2,CASSESGGDNEQFF
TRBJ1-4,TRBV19,CASSSPQRGNEKLFF
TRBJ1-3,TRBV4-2,CASSQDLGALGNTIYF
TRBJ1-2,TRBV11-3,CASSLTAPYGYTF
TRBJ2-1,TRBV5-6,CASSPGQGRNEQFF
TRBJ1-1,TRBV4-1,CASSLTGGTEAFF
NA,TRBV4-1,CASSQEGQGGNEQYF
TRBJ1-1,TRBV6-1,CASAGTGRTEAFF
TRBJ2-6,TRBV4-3,CASSQELRTRGSGANVLTF
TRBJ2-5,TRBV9,CASSVSGQETQYF
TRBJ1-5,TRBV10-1,CASSDTSQPQHF
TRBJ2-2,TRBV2,CASSAGTGSGELFF
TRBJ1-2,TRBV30,CAWSVRNRVRGYTF
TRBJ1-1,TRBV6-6,CASSYRGRGDTEAFF
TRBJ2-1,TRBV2,CASSGLAGGRYNEQFF
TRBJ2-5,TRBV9,CASSVGGLAHTQYF
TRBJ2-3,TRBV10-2,CASSETSGGTPSTDTQYF
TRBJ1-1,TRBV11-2,CASSLAAGSTNTEAFF
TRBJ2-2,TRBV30,CAWGSDRAFTGELFF
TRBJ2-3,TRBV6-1,CASSENGGRGTDTQYF
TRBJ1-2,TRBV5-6,CASSLGQSYGYTF
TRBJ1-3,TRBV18,CASSPRIQASGNTIYF
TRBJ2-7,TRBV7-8,CASSAPPGQYYEQYF
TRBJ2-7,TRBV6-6,CASSYSGISSYEQYF
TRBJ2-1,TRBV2,CASSPTSGRAYNEQFF
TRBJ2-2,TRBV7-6,CASSLLANTGELFF
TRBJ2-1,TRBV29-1,CSVGGQFF
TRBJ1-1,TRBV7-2,CASSLNPVMNTEAFF
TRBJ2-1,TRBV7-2,CASSPTSGRDNEQFF
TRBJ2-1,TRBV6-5,CASSSGLATSNEQFF
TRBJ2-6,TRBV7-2,CASSLEQGLTF
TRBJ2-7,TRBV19,CASSGGQGHEQYF
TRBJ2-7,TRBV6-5,CASTPNSGGPYEQYF
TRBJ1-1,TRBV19,CASSILAELMNTEAFF
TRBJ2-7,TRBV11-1,CASSLNLYEQYF
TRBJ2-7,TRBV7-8,CASSVSGGMTYEQYF
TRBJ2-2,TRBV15,CATSLGWEPGELFF
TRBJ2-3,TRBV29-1,CSVPQRGSTDTQYF
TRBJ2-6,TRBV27,CASSLGDRSSGANVLTF
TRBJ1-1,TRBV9,CASSQTGLNTEAFF